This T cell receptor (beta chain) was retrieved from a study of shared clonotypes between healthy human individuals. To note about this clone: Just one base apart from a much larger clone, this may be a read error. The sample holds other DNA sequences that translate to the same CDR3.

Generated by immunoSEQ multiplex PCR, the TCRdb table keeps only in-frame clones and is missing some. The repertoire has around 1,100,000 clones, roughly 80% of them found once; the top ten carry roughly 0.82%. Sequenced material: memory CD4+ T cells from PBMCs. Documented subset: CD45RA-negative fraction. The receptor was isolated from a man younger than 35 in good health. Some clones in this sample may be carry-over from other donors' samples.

The CDR3, as DNA: TGTGCCAGCAGCTCCCAGGGGAACACTGAAGCTTTCTTT. Its translation: CASSSQGNTEAFF. V usage is TRBV7-9 and J usage is TRBJ1-1; D possibly corresponds to TRBD1 (5 bases). Germline V gene sequence: CDR1 SEHNR, CDR2 FQNEAQ (reference sequence). The CDR3 covers 13 residues. Trimming stripped 4 bases from V and 1 base from J, with 7 bases between.